The text below deals with one T cell receptor beta chain. Antigen unknown. In all sorted populations, purity surpassed 95%. V gave up 5 bases and J gave up 5 bases, with 6 bases separating them. The CDR3 has 11 amino acids. Germline V gene sequence: CDR1 LNHDA, CDR2 SQIVND (reference sequence). This sample was included in a study of beta chain features in type 1 diabetes. General study points: People with Type 1 diabetes carried modestly yet significantly shorter TCRB CDR3s in all four CD4+ subsets. Cells with high TCR expression could be over-represented by cDNA sequencing. Shorter templates might be favored by PCR, equally in patients and controls.

Expressed TCRB transcripts got sequenced, as all isolated RNA was reverse transcribed. Data came from immunoSEQ multiplex PCR; TCRdb stores just in-frame clones and leaves some out. The data show about 240,000 clones, with roughly 13% seen just once and 0.015% to 0.02% held by the top ten. The TCR sequence derives from a man aged 25-45 years with type 1 diabetes. The chain uses TRBV19 and TRBJ2-5; D remains unclear. Sequenced material: naive CD4+ T cells from blood. Here the CDR3 reads CASSSMETQYF. CDR3 DNA sequence: TGTGCCAGTAGTTCCATGGAGACCCAGTACTTC. The full variable domain, in which reference TRBV19 and TRBJ2-5 provide the parts outside the CDR3, is DGGITQSPKYLFRKEGQNVTLSCEQNLNHDAMYWYRQDPGQGLRLIYYSQIVNDFQKGDIAEGYSVSREKKESFPLTVTSAQKNPTAFYLCASSSMETQYFGPGTRLLVL.